These T cell receptor beta chains were read from a single sample in a study of blood T cell repertoires in COVID-19. Repertoires were generated with immunoSEQ multiplex PCR, while TCRdb's copy carries only in-frame clones and drops some. The table lists 140,000 to 150,000 clones, 87% of them singletons. Sequencing was performed on PBMCs or T cells enriched from blood (not recorded which). The receptor source for this set is a woman aged 40-49 years who had been exposed to COVID-19. Both conserved end residues are part of each CDR3. Fields, in order: clone size, V gene, D gene, J gene, CDR3 DNA, CDR3 protein. The D gene is left open where the match is weak. Size values are once, few and many counts, or a class for expanded clones, and some rows have none.

clone_size: NA; v_call: TRBV5-8; d_call: TRBD1; j_call: TRBJ1-5; cdr3_nt: TGTGCCAGCAGCGCCGGGACAGCCGTTTTTCAGCCCCAGCATTTT; cdr3_aa: CASSAGTAVFQPQHF
clone_size: NA; v_call: TRBV20-1; d_call: TRBD2; j_call: TRBJ2-3; cdr3_nt: TGCAGTGCTAGTCTAGCGGGGGGGTTTAAGAGCACAGATACGCAGTATTTT; cdr3_aa: CSASLAGGFKSTDTQYF
clone_size: NA; v_call: TRBV4-2; d_call: NA; j_call: TRBJ1-2; cdr3_nt: TGTGCCAGCAGCCCCCGGGACACAGTCGACTATGGCTACACCTTC; cdr3_aa: CASSPRDTVDYGYTF
clone_size: NA; v_call: TRBV2; d_call: TRBD2; j_call: TRBJ2-3; cdr3_nt: TGTGCCAGCAGGGAACTAGCGGCAGCAGATACGCAGTATTTT; cdr3_aa: CASRELAAADTQYF
clone_size: NA; v_call: TRBV7-2; d_call: TRBD2; j_call: TRBJ2-7; cdr3_nt: TGTGCCAGCAGCTTAGGGCTAGCGGGACCATCGGACGAGCAGTACTTC; cdr3_aa: CASSLGLAGPSDEQYF
clone_size: NA; v_call: TRBV28; d_call: NA; j_call: TRBJ1-1; cdr3_nt: TGTGCCAGCAGTTTAGTACAGCCGAACACTGAAGCTTTCTTT; cdr3_aa: CASSLVQPNTEAFF
clone_size: NA; v_call: TRBV6-5; d_call: NA; j_call: TRBJ1-5; cdr3_nt: TGTGCCAGCAGTTTACAGGGAGCCTTCGGGCAGCCCCAGCATTTT; cdr3_aa: CASSLQGAFGQPQHF
clone_size: NA; v_call: TRBV6-5; d_call: NA; j_call: TRBJ1-1; cdr3_nt: TGTGCCAGCTTAAGTCTGAGCCTGAACACTGAAGCTTTCTTT; cdr3_aa: CASLSLSLNTEAFF
clone_size: NA; v_call: TRBV27; d_call: TRBD1; j_call: TRBJ2-7; cdr3_nt: TGTGCCAGCAGTTTAGTCGGGACAGGGACCTACGAGCAGTACTTC; cdr3_aa: CASSLVGTGTYEQYF
clone_size: NA; v_call: TRBV5-5; d_call: NA; j_call: TRBJ2-7; cdr3_nt: TGTGCCAGCAAAAGGCGGGCAGGGGAAGCCTACGAGCAGTACTTC; cdr3_aa: CASKRRAGEAYEQYF
clone_size: NA; v_call: TRBV4-3; d_call: TRBD2; j_call: TRBJ2-1; cdr3_nt: TGCGCCAGCAGCCAAGAAAGATTTCGGACTAGCGGGAGGCGAAATGAGCAGTTCTTC; cdr3_aa: CASSQERFRTSGRRNEQFF
clone_size: NA; v_call: TRBV29-1; d_call: NA; j_call: TRBJ2-5; cdr3_nt: TGCAGCGTTCTTACTGGAGAGACCCAGTACTTC; cdr3_aa: CSVLTGETQYF
clone_size: few; v_call: TRBV7-9; d_call: NA; j_call: TRBJ1-4; cdr3_nt: TGTGCCAGCAGCTTAGGGGGCAGGGAAGGAGAAAAACTGTTTTTT; cdr3_aa: CASSLGGREGEKLFF
clone_size: NA; v_call: TRBV5-6; d_call: TRBD2; j_call: TRBJ2-7; cdr3_nt: TGTGCCAGCAGCTCGGGACTAGTCATTTACGAGCAGTACTTC; cdr3_aa: CASSSGLVIYEQYF
clone_size: few; v_call: TRBV6-5; d_call: NA; j_call: TRBJ1-2; cdr3_nt: TGTGCCAGCATGTTTTCAGGCAGGGGTGGCTACACCTTC; cdr3_aa: CASMFSGRGGYTF
clone_size: once; v_call: TRBV3-1/TRBV3-2; d_call: TRBD2; j_call: TRBJ2-2; cdr3_nt: TGTGCCAGCAGCTGGGGACTAGCGTTCACCGGGGAGCTGTTTTTT; cdr3_aa: CASSWGLAFTGELFF
clone_size: NA; v_call: TRBV7-9; d_call: TRBD1; j_call: TRBJ1-2; cdr3_nt: TGTGCCAGCAGCCGGGGACAGACGTATGGCTACACCTTC; cdr3_aa: CASSRGQTYGYTF